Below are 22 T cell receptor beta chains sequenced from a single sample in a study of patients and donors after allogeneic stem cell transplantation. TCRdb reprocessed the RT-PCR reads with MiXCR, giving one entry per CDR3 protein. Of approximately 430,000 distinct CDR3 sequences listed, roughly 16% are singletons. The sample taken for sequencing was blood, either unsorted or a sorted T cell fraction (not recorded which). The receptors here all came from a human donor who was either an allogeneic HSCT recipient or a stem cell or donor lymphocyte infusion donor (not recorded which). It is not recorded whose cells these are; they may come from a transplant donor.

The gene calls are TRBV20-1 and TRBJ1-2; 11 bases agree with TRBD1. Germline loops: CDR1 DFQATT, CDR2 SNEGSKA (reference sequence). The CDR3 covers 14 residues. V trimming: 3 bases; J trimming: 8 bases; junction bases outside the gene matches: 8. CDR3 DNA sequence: TGCAGTGCTAGCCCCGGACAGGGGGCGTCGGGCTACACCTTC. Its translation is CSASPGQGASGYTF.

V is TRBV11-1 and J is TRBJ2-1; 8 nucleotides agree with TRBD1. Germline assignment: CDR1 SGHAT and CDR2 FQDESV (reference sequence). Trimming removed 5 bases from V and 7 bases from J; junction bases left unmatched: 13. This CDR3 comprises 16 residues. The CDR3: CASSPGGQGAPNEQFF. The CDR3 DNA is TGTGCCAGCAGCCCAGGGGGGCAGGGGGCGCCTAATGAGCAGTTCTTC.

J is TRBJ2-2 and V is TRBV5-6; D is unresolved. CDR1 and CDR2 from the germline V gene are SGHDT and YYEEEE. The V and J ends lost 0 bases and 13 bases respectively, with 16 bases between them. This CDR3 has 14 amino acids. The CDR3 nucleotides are TGTGCCAGCAGCTTGGCCAACGGGCCGGGTGGGCTGTTTTTT. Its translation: CASSLANGPGGLFF.

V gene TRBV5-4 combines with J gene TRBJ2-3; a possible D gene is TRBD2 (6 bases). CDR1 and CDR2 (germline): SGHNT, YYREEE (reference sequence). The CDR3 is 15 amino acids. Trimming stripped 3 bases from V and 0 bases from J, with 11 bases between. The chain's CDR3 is CASSYPGLSTDTQYF. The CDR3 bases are TGTGCCAGCAGCTACCCGGGACTTAGCACAGATACGCAGTATTTT.

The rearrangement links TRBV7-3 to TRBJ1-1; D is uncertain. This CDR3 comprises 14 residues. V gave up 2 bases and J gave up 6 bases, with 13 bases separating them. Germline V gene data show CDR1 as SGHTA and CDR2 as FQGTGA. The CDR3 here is CASSLSGFGSEAFF. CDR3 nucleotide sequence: TGTGCCAGCAGCTTATCGGGTTTTGGGTCTGAAGCTTTCTTT.

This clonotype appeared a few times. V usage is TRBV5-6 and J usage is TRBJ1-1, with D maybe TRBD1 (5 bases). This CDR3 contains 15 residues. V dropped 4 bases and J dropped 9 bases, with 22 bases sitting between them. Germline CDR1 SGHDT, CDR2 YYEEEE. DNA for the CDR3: TGTGCCAGCAGCCCGGCAGGCCTCCGGGGGTTCCAAGCTTTCTTT. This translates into CASSPAGLRGFQAFF.

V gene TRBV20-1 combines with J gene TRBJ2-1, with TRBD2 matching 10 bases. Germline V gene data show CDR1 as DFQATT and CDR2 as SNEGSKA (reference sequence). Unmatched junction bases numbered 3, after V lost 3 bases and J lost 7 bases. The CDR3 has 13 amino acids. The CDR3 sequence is CSARTSGRNEQFF. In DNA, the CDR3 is TGCAGTGCTAGGACTAGCGGGCGGAATGAGCAGTTCTTC.

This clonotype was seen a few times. The DNA for the CDR3 is TGTGCCACCAGTGATCGAGCTGCGGACGGGGAGCTGTTTTTT. Its protein is CATSDRAADGELFF. This chain links TRBV24-1 with TRBJ2-2; D is uncertain. This CDR3 is 14 amino acids long. Germline lookup yields CDR1 KGHDR and CDR2 SFDVKD. V shed 3 bases and J shed 7 bases, with 11 bases lying between them.

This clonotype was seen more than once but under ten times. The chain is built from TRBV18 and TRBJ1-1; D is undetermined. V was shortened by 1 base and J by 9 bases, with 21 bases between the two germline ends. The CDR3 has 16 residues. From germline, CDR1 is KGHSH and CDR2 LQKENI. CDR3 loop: CASSPLGGSHSLKAFF. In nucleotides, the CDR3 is TGTGCCAGCTCACCACTGGGAGGGTCTCATTCTCTTAAAGCTTTCTTT.

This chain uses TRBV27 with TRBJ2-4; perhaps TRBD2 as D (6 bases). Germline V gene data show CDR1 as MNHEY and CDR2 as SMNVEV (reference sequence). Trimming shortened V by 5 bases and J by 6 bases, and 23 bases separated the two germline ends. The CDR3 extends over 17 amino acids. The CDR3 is CASSAALGLPSRNIQYF. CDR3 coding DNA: TGTGCCAGCAGTGCGGCCCTGGGACTCCCGAGCAGAAACATTCAGTACTTC.

The CDR3 region is CASSQGNRVNEKLFF. The CDR3 nucleotides are TGCGCCAGCAGCCAAGGGAACAGGGTGAATGAAAAACTGTTTTTT. V is TRBV4-1 and J is TRBJ1-4, with D tentatively TRBD1 (6 bases). Trimming cost V 1 base and J 5 bases, with 11 bases left between them. Germline V gene data show CDR1 as MGHRA and CDR2 as YSYEKL. The CDR3 totals 15 residues.

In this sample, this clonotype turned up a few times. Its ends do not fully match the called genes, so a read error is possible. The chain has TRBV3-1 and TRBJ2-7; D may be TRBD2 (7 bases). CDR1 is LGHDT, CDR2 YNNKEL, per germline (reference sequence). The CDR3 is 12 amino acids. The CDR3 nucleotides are TGTGCCAGCAGCCTTAAAAGGGGGGGAATAAGGTTC. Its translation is CASSLKRGGIRF.

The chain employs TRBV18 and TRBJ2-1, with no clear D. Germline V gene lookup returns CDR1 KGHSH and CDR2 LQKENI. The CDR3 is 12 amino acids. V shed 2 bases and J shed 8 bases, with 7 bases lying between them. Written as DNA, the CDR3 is TGTGCCAGCTCACCAGATAGGTATGAGCAGTTCTTC. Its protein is CASSPDRYEQFF.

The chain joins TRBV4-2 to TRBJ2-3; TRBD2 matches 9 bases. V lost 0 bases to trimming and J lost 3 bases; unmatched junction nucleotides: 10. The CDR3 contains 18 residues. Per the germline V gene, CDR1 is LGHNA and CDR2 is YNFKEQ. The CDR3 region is CASSQESMGLAGTDTQYF. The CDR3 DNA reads TGTGCCAGCAGCCAAGAATCAATGGGCCTAGCGGGGACAGATACGCAGTATTTT.

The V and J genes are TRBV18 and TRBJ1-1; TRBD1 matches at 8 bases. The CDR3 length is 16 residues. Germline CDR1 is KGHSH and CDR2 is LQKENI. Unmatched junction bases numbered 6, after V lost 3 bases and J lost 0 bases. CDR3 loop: CASSPTGATMNTEAFF. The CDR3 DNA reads TGTGCCAGCTCACCGACAGGGGCGACTATGAACACTGAAGCTTTCTTT.

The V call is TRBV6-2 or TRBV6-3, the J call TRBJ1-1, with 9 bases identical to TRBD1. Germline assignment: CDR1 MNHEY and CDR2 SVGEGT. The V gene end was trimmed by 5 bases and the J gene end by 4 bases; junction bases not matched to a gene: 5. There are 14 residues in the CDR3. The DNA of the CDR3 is TGTGCCAGCAGTAGCAACAGGGGGCTCACTGAAGCTTTCTTT. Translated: CASSSNRGLTEAFF.

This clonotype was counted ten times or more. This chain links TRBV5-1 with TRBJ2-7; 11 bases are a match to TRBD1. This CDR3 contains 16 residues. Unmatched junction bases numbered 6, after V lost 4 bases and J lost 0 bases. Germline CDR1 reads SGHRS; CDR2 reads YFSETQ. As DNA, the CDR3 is TGCGCCAGCAGCCAGACCGGGACAGGGGGCTCCTACGAGCAGTACTTC. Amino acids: CASSQTGTGGSYEQYF.

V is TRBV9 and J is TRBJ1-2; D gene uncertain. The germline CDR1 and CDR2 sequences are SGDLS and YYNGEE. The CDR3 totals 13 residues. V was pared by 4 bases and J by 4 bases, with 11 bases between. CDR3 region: CASSPGHGYGYTF. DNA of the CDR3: TGTGCCAGCAGCCCCGGGCATGGCTATGGCTACACCTTC.

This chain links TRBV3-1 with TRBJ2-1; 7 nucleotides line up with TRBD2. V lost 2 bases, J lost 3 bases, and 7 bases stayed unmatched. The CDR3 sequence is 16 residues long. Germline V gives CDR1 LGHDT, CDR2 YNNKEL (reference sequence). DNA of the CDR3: TGTGCCAGCAGCCAACAAAAGCGGGGAGGCTACAATGAGCAGTTCTTC. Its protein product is CASSQQKRGGYNEQFF.

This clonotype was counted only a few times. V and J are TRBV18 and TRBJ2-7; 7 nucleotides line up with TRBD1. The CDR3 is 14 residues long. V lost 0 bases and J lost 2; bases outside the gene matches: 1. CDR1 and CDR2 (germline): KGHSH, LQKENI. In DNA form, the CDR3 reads TGTGCCAGCTCACCACCAGGGGGCGCCTACGAGCAGTACTTC. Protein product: CASSPPGGAYEQYF.

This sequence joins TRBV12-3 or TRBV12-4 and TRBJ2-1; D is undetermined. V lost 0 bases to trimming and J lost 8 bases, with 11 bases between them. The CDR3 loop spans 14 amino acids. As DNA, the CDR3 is TGTGCCAGCAGTTTAGCGCTGGGCTTCGATGAGCAGTTCTTC. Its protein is CASSLALGFDEQFF.

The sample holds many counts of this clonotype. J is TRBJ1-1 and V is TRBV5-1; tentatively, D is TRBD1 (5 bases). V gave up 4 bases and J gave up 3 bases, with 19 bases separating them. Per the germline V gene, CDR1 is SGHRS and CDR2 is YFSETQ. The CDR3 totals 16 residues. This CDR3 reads CASSHGHPNYDTEAFF. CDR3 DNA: TGCGCCAGCAGCCATGGACACCCCAATTATGACACTGAAGCTTTCTTT. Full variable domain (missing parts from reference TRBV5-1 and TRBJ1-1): KAGVTQTPRYLIKTRGQQVTLSCSPISGHRSVSWYQQTPGQGLQFLFEYFSETQRNKGNFPGRFSGRQFSNSRSEMNVSTLELGDSALYLCASSHGHPNYDTEAFFGQGTRLTVV.